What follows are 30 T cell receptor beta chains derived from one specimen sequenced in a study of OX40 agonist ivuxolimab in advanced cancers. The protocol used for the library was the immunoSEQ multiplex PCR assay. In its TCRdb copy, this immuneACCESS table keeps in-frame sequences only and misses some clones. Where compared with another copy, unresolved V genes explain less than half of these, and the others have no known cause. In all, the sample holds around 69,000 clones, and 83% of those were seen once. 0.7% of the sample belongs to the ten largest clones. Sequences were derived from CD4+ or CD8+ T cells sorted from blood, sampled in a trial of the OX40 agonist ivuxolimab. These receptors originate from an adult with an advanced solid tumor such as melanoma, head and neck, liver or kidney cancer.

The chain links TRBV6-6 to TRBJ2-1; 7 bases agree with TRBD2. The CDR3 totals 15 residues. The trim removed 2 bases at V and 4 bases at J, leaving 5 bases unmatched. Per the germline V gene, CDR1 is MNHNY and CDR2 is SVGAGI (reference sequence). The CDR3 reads CASSYLASGYNEQFF. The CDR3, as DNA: TGTGCCAGCAGTTACCTCGCTAGCGGTTACAATGAGCAGTTCTTC.

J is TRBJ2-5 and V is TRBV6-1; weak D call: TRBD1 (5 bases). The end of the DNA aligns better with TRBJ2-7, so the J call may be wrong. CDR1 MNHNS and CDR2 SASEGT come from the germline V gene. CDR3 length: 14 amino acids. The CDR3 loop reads CASGKAGQGYEQYF. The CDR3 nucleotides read TGTGCCAGCGGGAAGGCAGGGCAGGGCTACGAGCAGTACTTC.

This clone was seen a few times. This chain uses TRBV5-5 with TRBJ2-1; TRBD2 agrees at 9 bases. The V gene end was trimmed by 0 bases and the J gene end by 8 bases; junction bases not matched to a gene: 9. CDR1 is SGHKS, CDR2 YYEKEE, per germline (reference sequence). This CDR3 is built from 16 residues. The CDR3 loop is CASSLAGASGIYEQFF. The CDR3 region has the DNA TGTGCCAGCAGCTTGGCCGGGGCTAGCGGGATCTATGAGCAGTTCTTC.

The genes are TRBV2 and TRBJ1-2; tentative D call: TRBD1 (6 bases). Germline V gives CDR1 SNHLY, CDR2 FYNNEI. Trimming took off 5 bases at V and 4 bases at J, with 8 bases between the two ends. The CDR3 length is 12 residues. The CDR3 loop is CASSQDSYGYTF. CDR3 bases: TGTGCCAGCAGTCAGGACAGCTATGGCTACACCTTC. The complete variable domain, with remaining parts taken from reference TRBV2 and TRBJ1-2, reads EPEVTQTPSHQVTQMGQEVILRCVPISNHLYFYWYRQILGQKVEFLVSFYNNEISEKSEIFDDQFSVERPDGSNFTLKIRSTKLEDSAMYFCASSQDSYGYTFGSGTRLTVV.

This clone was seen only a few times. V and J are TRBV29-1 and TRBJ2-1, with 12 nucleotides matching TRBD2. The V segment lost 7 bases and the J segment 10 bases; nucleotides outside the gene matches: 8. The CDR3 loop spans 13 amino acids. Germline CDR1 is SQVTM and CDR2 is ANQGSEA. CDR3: CSARLAGAGEQFF. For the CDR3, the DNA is TGCAGCGCCCGACTAGCGGGAGCGGGGGAGCAGTTCTTC.

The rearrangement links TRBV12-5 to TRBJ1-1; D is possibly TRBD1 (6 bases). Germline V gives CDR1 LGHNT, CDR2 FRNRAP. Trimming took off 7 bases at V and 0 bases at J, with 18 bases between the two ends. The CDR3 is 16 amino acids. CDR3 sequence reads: CASDKTGLLMNTEAFF. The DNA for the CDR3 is TGTGCTAGTGACAAGACAGGCTTATTAATGAACACTGAAGCTTTCTTT. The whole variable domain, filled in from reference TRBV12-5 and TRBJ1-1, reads DARVTQTPRHKVTEMGQEVTMRCQPILGHNTVFWYRQTMMQGLELLAYFRNRAPLDDSGMPKDRFSAEMPDATLATLKIQPSEPRDSAVYFCASDKTGLLMNTEAFFGQGTRLTVV.

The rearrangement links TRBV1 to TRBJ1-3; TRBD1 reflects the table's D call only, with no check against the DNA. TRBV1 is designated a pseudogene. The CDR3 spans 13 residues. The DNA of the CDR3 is TGCACCCATAGAAACCAGGGTACGGACACCATATATTTT. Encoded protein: CTHRNQGTDTIYF.

DNA for the CDR3: TGTGCCAGCAGCCAACCCCAATACCCAGAGCTTTCGGGACAGATTTATCAGCCCCAGCATTTT. It codes for CASSQPQYPELSGQIYQPQHF. The rearrangement joins TRBV4-2 to TRBJ1-5, with TRBD1 matching 7 bases. This CDR3 has 21 amino acids. The junction had 24 bases not matched to a gene; V was cut back by 2 bases and J by 5 bases. In germline, CDR1 is LGHNA, CDR2 YNFKEQ.

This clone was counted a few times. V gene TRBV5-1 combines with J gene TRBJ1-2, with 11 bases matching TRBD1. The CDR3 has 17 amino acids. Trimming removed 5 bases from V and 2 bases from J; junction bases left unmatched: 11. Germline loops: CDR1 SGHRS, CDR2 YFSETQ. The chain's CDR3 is CASRSGQGALGNYGYTF. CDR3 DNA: TGCGCCAGCAGATCTGGACAGGGGGCGCTTGGGAACTATGGCTACACCTTC.

CDR3 nucleotide sequence: TGTGCCAGTTCCGACAGGGGTAACTACGAGCAGTACTTC. Amino acids: CASSDRGNYEQYF. The chain couples TRBV19 to TRBJ2-7; TRBD1 matches at 8 bases. After removal of 8 bases from V and 3 bases from J, the junction contained 6 bases not matched to a gene. The germline gives CDR1 LNHDA, CDR2 SQIVND (reference sequence). This CDR3 contains 13 residues.

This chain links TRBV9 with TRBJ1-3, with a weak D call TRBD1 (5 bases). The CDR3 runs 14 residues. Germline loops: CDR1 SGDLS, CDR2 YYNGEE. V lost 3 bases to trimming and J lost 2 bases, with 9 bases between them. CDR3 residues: CASSGRQPGNTIYF. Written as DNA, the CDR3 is TGTGCCAGCAGCGGGAGACAGCCTGGAAACACCATATATTTT.

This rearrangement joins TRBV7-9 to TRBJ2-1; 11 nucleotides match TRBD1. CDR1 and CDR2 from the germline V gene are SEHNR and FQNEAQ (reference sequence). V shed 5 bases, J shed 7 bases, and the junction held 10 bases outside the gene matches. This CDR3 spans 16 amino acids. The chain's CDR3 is CASSPGTGGIRNEQFF. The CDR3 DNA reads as TGTGCCAGCAGCCCCGGGACAGGGGGAATAAGAAATGAGCAGTTCTTC.

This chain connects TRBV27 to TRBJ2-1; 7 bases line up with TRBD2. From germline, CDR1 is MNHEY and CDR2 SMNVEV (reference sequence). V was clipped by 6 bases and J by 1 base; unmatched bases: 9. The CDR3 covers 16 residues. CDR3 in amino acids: CASRLTGLVSYNEQFF. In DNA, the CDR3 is TGTGCCAGCAGACTCACAGGACTAGTATCCTACAATGAGCAGTTCTTC.

The CDR3 sequence: CASSLYRGADAFF. CDR3 nucleotide sequence: TGTGCCAGCAGCTTATACCGGGGCGCCGACGCTTTCTTT. The V call is TRBV7-3, the J call TRBJ1-1; D is perhaps TRBD1 (5 bases). The CDR3 totals 13 residues. The V end lost 2 bases, the J end lost 11 bases, and 15 bases lay between the germline ends. The germline V gene encodes CDR1 SGHTA and CDR2 FQGTGA.

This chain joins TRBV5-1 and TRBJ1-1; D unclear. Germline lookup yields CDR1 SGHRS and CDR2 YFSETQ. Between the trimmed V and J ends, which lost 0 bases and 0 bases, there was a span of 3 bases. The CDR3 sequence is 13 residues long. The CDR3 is CASSLELNTEAFF. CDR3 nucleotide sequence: TGCGCCAGCAGCTTGGAACTGAACACTGAAGCTTTCTTT. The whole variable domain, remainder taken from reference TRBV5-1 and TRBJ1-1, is KAGVTQTPRYLIKTRGQQVTLSCSPISGHRSVSWYQQTPGQGLQFLFEYFSETQRNKGNFPGRFSGRQFSNSRSEMNVSTLELGDSALYLCASSLELNTEAFFGQGTRLTVV.

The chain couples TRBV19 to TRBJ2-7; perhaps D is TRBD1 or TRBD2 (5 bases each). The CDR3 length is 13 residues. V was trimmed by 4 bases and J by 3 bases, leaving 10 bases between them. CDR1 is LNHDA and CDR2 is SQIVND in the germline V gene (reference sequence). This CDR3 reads CASSKRGVYEQYF. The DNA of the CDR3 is TGTGCCAGTAGTAAGAGAGGGGTCTACGAGCAGTACTTC.

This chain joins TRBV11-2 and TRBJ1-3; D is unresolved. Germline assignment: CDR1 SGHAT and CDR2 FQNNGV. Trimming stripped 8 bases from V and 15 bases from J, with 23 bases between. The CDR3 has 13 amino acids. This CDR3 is CASSEGFPAVPYF. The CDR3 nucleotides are TGTGCCAGCTCTGAAGGATTCCCGGCAGTGCCATATTTT.

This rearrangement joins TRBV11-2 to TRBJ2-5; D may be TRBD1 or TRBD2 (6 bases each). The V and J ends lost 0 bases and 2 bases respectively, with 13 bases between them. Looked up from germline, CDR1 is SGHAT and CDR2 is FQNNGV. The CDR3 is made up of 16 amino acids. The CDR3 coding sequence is TGTGCCAGCAGCTTAGATAGGGGGGCTGTTCAAGAGACCCAGTACTTC. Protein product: CASSLDRGAVQETQYF.

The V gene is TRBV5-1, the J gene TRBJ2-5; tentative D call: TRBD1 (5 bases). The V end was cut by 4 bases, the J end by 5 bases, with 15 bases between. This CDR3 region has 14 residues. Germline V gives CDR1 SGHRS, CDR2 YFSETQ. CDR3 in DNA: TGCGCCAGCAGCCGCCGACAGATTAGCGAGACCCAGTACTTC. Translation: CASSRRQISETQYF.

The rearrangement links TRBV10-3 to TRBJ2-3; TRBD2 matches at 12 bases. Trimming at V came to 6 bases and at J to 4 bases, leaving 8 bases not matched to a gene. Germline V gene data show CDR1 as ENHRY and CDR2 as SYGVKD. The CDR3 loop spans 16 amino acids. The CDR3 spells CAIRPRLAGEADTQYF. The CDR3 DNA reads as TGTGCCATCAGACCTCGACTAGCGGGGGAGGCAGATACGCAGTATTTT.

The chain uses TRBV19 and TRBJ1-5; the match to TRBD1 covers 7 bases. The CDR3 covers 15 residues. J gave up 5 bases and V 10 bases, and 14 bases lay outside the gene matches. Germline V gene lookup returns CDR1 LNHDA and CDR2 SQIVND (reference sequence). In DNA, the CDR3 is TGTGCCACTACATTGAGGGGGCGGCGGGATCAGCCCCAGCATTTT. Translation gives CATTLRGRRDQPQHF.

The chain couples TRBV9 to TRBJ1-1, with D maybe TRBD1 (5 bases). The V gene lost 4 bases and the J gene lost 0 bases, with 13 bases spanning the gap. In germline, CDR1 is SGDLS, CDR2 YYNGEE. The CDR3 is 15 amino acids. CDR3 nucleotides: TGTGCCAGCAGCTTACGGTGGGGCCTGAACACTGAAGCTTTCTTT. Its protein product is CASSLRWGLNTEAFF.

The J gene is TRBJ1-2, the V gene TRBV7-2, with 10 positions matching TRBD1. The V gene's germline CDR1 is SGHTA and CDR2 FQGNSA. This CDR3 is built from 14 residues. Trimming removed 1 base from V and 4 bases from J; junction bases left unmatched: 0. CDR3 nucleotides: TGTGCCAGCAGCTTAGGGACAGGGGGCTATGGCTACACCTTC. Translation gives CASSLGTGGYGYTF.

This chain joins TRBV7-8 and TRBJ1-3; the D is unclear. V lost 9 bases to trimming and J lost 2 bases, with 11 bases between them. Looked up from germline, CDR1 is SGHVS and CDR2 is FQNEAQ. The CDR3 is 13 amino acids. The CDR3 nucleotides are TGTGCCAGTTCACGGGTTCCTGGAAACACCATATATTTT. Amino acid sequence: CASSRVPGNTIYF.

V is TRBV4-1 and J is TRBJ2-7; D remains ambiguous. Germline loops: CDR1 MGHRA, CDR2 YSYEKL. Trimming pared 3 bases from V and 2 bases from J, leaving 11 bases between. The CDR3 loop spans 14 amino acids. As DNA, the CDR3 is TGCGCCAGCAGCCAGCATATGGGCCCCTACGAGCAGTACTTC. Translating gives CASSQHMGPYEQYF.

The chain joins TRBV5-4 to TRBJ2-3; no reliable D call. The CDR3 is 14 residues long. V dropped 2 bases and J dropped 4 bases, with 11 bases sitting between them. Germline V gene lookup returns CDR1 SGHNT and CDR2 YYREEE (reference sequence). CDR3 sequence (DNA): TGTGCCAGCAGCTTAGAGGATAGCCCAGATACGCAGTATTTT. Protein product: CASSLEDSPDTQYF.

CDR3 DNA: TGCGCCAGCAGTGATAGACACCCTCTAAATGAGCAGTTCTTC. This encodes CASSDRHPLNEQFF. The J gene is TRBJ2-1, the V gene TRBV10-2; no clear D gene. The CDR3 is 14 residues long. Per germline, CDR1 WSHSY and CDR2 SAAADI. V lost 3 bases, J lost 7 bases, and 13 bases lay in between.

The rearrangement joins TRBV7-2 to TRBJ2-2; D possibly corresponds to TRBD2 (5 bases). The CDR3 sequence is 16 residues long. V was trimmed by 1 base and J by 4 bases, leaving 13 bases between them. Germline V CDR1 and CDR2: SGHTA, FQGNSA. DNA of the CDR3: TGTGCCAGCAGCTTAGGAGGGATTCTTGCCACCGGGGAGCTGTTTTTT. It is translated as CASSLGGILATGELFF.

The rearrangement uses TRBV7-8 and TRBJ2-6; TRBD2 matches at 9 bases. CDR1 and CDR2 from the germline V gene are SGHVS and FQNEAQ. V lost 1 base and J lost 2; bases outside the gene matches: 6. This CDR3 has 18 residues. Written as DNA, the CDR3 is TGTGCCAGCAGCTTAGGCGGGAGGGCCTCCCCTGGGGCCAACGTCCTGACTTTC. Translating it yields CASSLGGRASPGANVLTF.

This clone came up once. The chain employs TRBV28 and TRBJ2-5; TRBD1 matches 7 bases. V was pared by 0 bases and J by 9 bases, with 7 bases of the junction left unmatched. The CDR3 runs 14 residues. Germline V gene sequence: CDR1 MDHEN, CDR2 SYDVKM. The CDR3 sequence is CASSLWTGPDPQYF. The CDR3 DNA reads TGTGCCAGCAGTTTATGGACAGGGCCCGACCCCCAGTACTTC.